The 5 T cell receptor beta chains listed next were all sequenced from one sample in a study of blood T cells in healthy people across ages. Using a J-beta primer mix together with a sample-barcoded 5' primer, a second PCR was run for roughly 7 to 11 cycles. TCRdb fed the 5' RACE reads into MiXCR, producing one record per CDR3 protein. The sample consists of 650,000 to 900,000 distinct CDR3 sequences, under 80% of them appearing once. Sequenced material: blood. These receptors were collected from a man aged 25 to 40 in good health.

The V gene is TRBV10-3, the J gene TRBJ2-3; perhaps TRBD1 as D (6 bases). V shed 10 bases and J shed 0 bases, with 23 bases lying between them. CDR3 length: 17 residues. CDR1 ENHRY and CDR2 SYGVKD come from the germline V gene. As DNA, the CDR3 is TGTGCCACGTCCTTCTTCCGGGACACCCAAAGCACAGATACGCAGTATTTT. It specifies CATSFFRDTQSTDTQYF.

The chain carries TRBV7-6 and TRBJ1-4, with 7 bases aligning to TRBD1. CDR1 and CDR2 (germline): SGHVS, FNYEAQ. The CDR3 extends over 16 amino acids. J was trimmed by 5 bases and V by 5 bases; bases with no gene match: 11. CDR3 nucleotide sequence: TGTGCCAGCAGCCCTAAAGAGGACAGGTTAAATGAAAAACTGTTTTTT. This codes for CASSPKEDRLNEKLFF.

V and J are TRBV3-1 and TRBJ2-1; TRBD1 might be the D (5 bases). V was pared by 1 base and J by 4 bases, with 14 bases between. The CDR3 contains 16 residues. Germline lookup yields CDR1 LGHDT and CDR2 YNNKEL (reference sequence). CDR3 bases: TGTGCCAGCAGCCAAGTGGGGCAAAGAAATTACAATGAGCAGTTCTTC. Protein: CASSQVGQRNYNEQFF.

The chain combines TRBV7-2 with TRBJ2-3; no clear D gene. CDR1 and CDR2 from the germline V gene are SGHTA and FQGNSA. The CDR3 extends over 14 amino acids. V lost 1 base and J lost 2, with 7 bases in between. DNA of the CDR3: TGTGCCAGCAGCTTAGATCAGGTCACAGATACGCAGTATTTT. It encodes CASSLDQVTDTQYF.

This clonotype was recorded only once. The chain joins TRBV6-6 to TRBJ2-1; 11 bases fit TRBD2. Germline V lookup: CDR1 MNHNY, CDR2 SVGAGI (reference sequence). The CDR3 sequence is 16 residues long. With V trimmed by 0 bases and J by 9 bases, 7 bases remained unmatched. The DNA of the CDR3 is TGTGCCAGCAGTTACTCGAGGGCTAGCGGGGGGCGTGAGCAGTTCTTC. Its protein is CASSYSRASGGREQFF.